Following are 25 T cell receptor beta chains from one sample sequenced in a study of T-cell memory formation after mild COVID-19. TCRdb used MiXCR to reprocess the 5' RACE reads, holding one entry per CDR3 protein. This table has about 340,000 distinct CDR3 sequences, roughly 13% appearing once. Sequenced material: PBMCs or a T cell subset sorted from them (not recorded which). Every receptor here comes from a young man who had mild COVID-19 (a few samples of this study predate the infection). Cell type and time point are not known.

This chain connects TRBV6-2 or TRBV6-3 to TRBJ2-7; possibly TRBD1 for D (7 bases). V lost 6 bases and J lost 6, with 18 bases in between. The CDR3 is made up of 14 amino acids. The germline CDR1 and CDR2 sequences are MNHEY and SVGEGT. CDR3 amino acids: CASSWAGGQGEQYV. The DNA for the CDR3 is TGTGCCAGCAGCTGGGCAGGGGGGCAAGGCGAGCAGTACGTC.

The chain links TRBV5-1 to TRBJ2-1; a possible D gene is TRBD2 (7 bases). Germline lookup yields CDR1 SGHRS and CDR2 YFSETQ. The CDR3 has 13 residues. The V end lost 7 bases, the J end lost 6 bases, and 14 bases lay between the germline ends. CDR3: CASARGAGNEQFF. The CDR3 DNA follows: TGCGCCAGCGCTCGGGGGGCTGGCAATGAGCAGTTCTTC.

V usage is TRBV7-2 and J usage is TRBJ2-4, with D perhaps TRBD2 (6 bases). From germline, CDR1 is SGHTA and CDR2 FQGNSA. V lost 8 bases, J lost 5 bases, and 22 bases lay in between. The length of the CDR3 is 16 residues. This CDR3 is CASFKRHTQRENIQYF. CDR3 coding DNA: TGTGCCAGCTTTAAACGCCACACGCAGCGGGAAAACATTCAGTACTTC.

The CDR3 DNA follows: TGTGCCAGCAGCCTCGCCACCAGCGGGGCCTACAATGAGCAGTTCTTC. It specifies CASSLATSGAYNEQFF. V and J are TRBV7-8 and TRBJ2-1; 7 bases map to TRBD2. The CDR3 extends over 16 amino acids. Germline values: CDR1 SGHVS, CDR2 FQNEAQ. The V gene end was trimmed by 5 bases and the J gene end by 2 bases; junction bases not matched to a gene: 9. The full variable domain, completed using reference TRBV7-8 and TRBJ2-1, is GAGVSQSPRYKVAKRGQDVALRCDPISGHVSLFWYQQALGQGPEFLTYFQNEAQLDKSGLPSDRFFAERPEGSVSTLKIQRTQQEDSAVYLCASSLATSGAYNEQFFGPGTRLTVL.

This clonotype occurred a few times. The chain recombines TRBV10-3 with TRBJ2-5; D is unresolved. The CDR3 extends over 13 amino acids. Germline values: CDR1 ENHRY, CDR2 SYGVKD. V lost 2 bases, J lost 5 bases, and 9 bases lay in between. As DNA, the CDR3 is TGTGCCATCAGTGAGGGGGTTGGTGAGACCCAGTACTTC. It codes for CAISEGVGETQYF.

This clonotype was found a few times. The rearrangement uses TRBV20-1 and TRBJ2-7, with a possible D match to TRBD2 (6 bases). V was pared by 6 bases and J by 3 bases, with 12 bases between. The CDR3 is 12 amino acids. Germline V gene lookup returns CDR1 DFQATT and CDR2 SNEGSKA (reference sequence). CDR3 DNA: TGCAGTGCCCCTTTGCGGGGCTACGAGCAGTACTTC. Translation gives CSAPLRGYEQYF.

This clonotype was seen only a few times. V gene TRBV6-1 combines with J gene TRBJ2-5; perhaps TRBD2 as D (6 bases). The CDR3 consists of 19 residues. Per the germline V gene, CDR1 is MNHNS and CDR2 is SASEGT. Between the trimmed V and J ends, which lost 2 bases and 4 bases, there was a span of 26 bases. As DNA, the CDR3 is TGTGCCAGCAGTGAAAACCAGAGAGGTCGGAGGGGAAGGCGAGAGACCCAGTACTTC. Its translation: CASSENQRGRRGRRETQYF.

This clonotype was recorded at least ten times. The chain has TRBV20-1 and TRBJ2-7, with 9 positions matching TRBD2. The CDR3 consists of 17 residues. CDR1 and CDR2 (germline): DFQATT, SNEGSKA (reference sequence). Trimming at V came to 1 base and at J to 4 bases, leaving 14 bases not matched to a gene. Here the CDR3 DNA reads TGCAGTGCTAGAGCTATTCCTGGACTAGCGAATACATACGAGCAGTACTTC. It is translated as CSARAIPGLANTYEQYF.

This clonotype was detected only a few times. This chain connects TRBV5-1 to TRBJ1-2; 11 nucleotides agree with TRBD1. Germline assignment: CDR1 SGHRS and CDR2 YFSETQ. This CDR3 region has 15 residues. J lost 6 bases, V lost 6 bases, and 10 bases had no gene match. The CDR3 DNA is TGCGCCAGCACAAAAGGGACAGGGGGTCTAGATGGCTACACCTTC. It translates to CASTKGTGGLDGYTF.

This clonotype has a handful of counts. CDR3 in DNA: TGTGCCAGCAGCCTACCGATGACTAGCGGACCCACAGATACGCAGTATTTT. Translation gives CASSLPMTSGPTDTQYF. V gene TRBV7-9 combines with J gene TRBJ2-3, with TRBD2 matching over 9 bases. V trimming: 5 bases; J trimming: 2 bases; junction bases outside the gene matches: 11. CDR3 length: 17 residues. Germline V gene sequence: CDR1 SEHNR, CDR2 FQNEAQ (reference sequence).

The gene calls are TRBV27 and TRBJ2-5; 8 bases line up with TRBD2. After removal of 11 bases from V and 5 bases from J, the junction contained 13 bases not matched to a gene. CDR3 length equals 14 residues. Germline V CDR1 and CDR2: MNHEY, SMNVEV (reference sequence). The CDR3 DNA follows: TGTGCCGCGGGGGGAAGTGGAGGGACTGAGACCCAGTACTTC. This sequence encodes CAAGGSGGTETQYF.

The rearrangement joins TRBV7-3 to TRBJ2-2; TRBD2 agrees at 11 bases. The CDR3 length is 15 residues. Losses at the gene ends were 5 bases for V and 4 bases for J; bases not matched to a gene: 3. Looked up from germline, CDR1 is SGHTA and CDR2 is FQGTGA. CDR3 sequence (DNA): TGTGCCAGCAGCCCCGGGACTAGCGGCACCGGGGAGCTGTTTTTT. Residues: CASSPGTSGTGELFF.

The genes are TRBV20-1 and TRBJ1-1; TRBD1 agrees at 9 bases. Germline V CDR1 and CDR2: DFQATT, SNEGSKA (reference sequence). V was clipped by 3 bases and J by 6 bases; unmatched bases: 5. This CDR3 is built from 13 residues. The CDR3 DNA is TGCAGTGCTAGGTCGGACAGGGGTGCTGAAGCTTTCTTT. It specifies CSARSDRGAEAFF.

This clonotype turned up a few times. The chain carries TRBV29-1 and TRBJ2-6; the D gene could be TRBD1 or TRBD2 (5 bases each). The CDR3 is 13 residues long. With 6 bases removed from V and 1 base from J, the gap between germline ends came to 7 bases. Germline values: CDR1 SQVTM, CDR2 ANQGSEA. CDR3 region: CSVGTSGANVLTF. CDR3 sequence (DNA): TGCAGCGTCGGGACGTCTGGGGCCAACGTCCTGACTTTC. Variable domain in full (rest from reference TRBV29-1 and TRBJ2-6): SAVISQKPSRDICQRGTSLTIQCQVDSQVTMMFWYRQQPGQSLTLIATANQGSEATYESGFVIDKFPISRPNLTFSTLTVSNMSPEDSSIYLCSVGTSGANVLTFGAGSRLTVL.

This clonotype was observed a few times. The V gene is TRBV7-2, the J gene TRBJ2-2; TRBD2 matches 8 bases. CDR1 and CDR2 from the germline V gene are SGHTA and FQGNSA. The CDR3 extends over 16 amino acids. J was trimmed by 7 bases and V by 5 bases; bases with no gene match: 12. CDR3 amino acids: CASSGYSGARGGELFF. CDR3 DNA sequence: TGTGCCAGCAGCGGCTATAGCGGGGCTCGGGGCGGGGAGCTGTTTTTT.

V is TRBV10-3 and J is TRBJ1-2; 7 positions match TRBD1. The V gene's germline CDR1 is ENHRY and CDR2 SYGVKD. V lost 8 bases to trimming and J lost 6 bases; unmatched junction nucleotides: 18. CDR3 length: 16 residues. The CDR3 loop reads CAIRKKETGDSNGYTF. In DNA form, the CDR3 reads TGTGCCATCCGTAAAAAGGAAACAGGGGATTCAAATGGCTACACCTTC.

The chain combines TRBV6-2 or TRBV6-3 with TRBJ2-5, with 7 bases that match TRBD1. V gave up 10 bases and J gave up 4 bases; unmatched junction bases: 6. Germline assignment: CDR1 MNHEY and CDR2 SVGEGT. The CDR3 is 12 amino acids. The CDR3 DNA follows: TGTGCCACCGGGACAGTTTCAGAGACCCAGTACTTC. It specifies CATGTVSETQYF.

This clonotype came up a few times. The chain recombines TRBV6-6 with TRBJ2-3; 8 positions match TRBD2. J was trimmed by 4 bases and V by 1 base; bases with no gene match: 4. The V gene's germline CDR1 is MNHNY and CDR2 SVGAGI (reference sequence). There are 15 residues in the CDR3. CDR3 protein: CASSYFAGGSDTQYF. The CDR3 DNA sequence: TGTGCCAGCAGTTACTTCGCGGGGGGCTCAGATACGCAGTATTTT.

This clonotype was recorded at least ten times. The gene calls are TRBV2 and TRBJ2-3, with 7 positions matching TRBD2. With V trimmed by 8 bases and J by 0 bases, 8 bases remained unmatched. This CDR3 is 15 amino acids long. The germline V gene has CDR1 SNHLY and CDR2 FYNNEI. CDR3 region: CASGQERESTDTQYF. CDR3 bases: TGTGCCAGCGGGCAGGAGCGGGAAAGCACAGATACGCAGTATTTT.

This clonotype has only a few counts. The V gene is TRBV2, the J gene TRBJ2-7; D is unresolved. Germline V CDR1 and CDR2: SNHLY, FYNNEI. The CDR3 is 15 residues long. V was clipped by 7 bases and J by 3 bases, with 19 bases between them. The CDR3 here is CASIVRFRLLYEQYF. The CDR3 DNA reads as TGTGCCAGCATCGTCAGGTTCAGGCTTCTCTACGAGCAGTACTTC.

The J gene is TRBJ2-3, the V gene TRBV5-1; D is undetermined. The CDR3 runs 14 residues. CDR1 is SGHRS and CDR2 is YFSETQ in the germline V gene. The ends were cut back, 4 bases at V and 0 bases at J, with 9 bases in the middle. This chain's CDR3 is CASSDTSSTDTQYF. The CDR3 DNA reads TGCGCCAGCAGCGATACATCTAGCACAGATACGCAGTATTTT.

A few counts support this clonotype. This sequence joins TRBV10-3 and TRBJ2-3; 9 positions match TRBD2. This CDR3 has 15 amino acids. With V trimmed by 6 bases and J by 2 bases, 6 bases remained unmatched. Looked up from germline, CDR1 is ENHRY and CDR2 is SYGVKD. As DNA, the CDR3 is TGTGCCATCAGGGCGGGACTAGCCTTCACAGATACGCAGTATTTT. Its protein product is CAIRAGLAFTDTQYF.

This clonotype was picked up a small number of times. J is TRBJ2-5 and V is TRBV11-2; 13 bases are shared with TRBD2. CDR3 length equals 16 residues. Losses at the gene ends were 4 bases for V and 5 bases for J; bases not matched to a gene: 7. Per germline, CDR1 SGHAT and CDR2 FQNNGV. CDR3 DNA sequence: TGTGCCAGCAGCTCCACGACTAGCGGGGGGCCGGAGACCCAGTACTTC. Protein product: CASSSTTSGGPETQYF.

This clonotype came up many times. The gene calls are TRBV20-1 and TRBJ1-5; possibly TRBD1 for D (5 bases). There are 14 residues in the CDR3. The V end was cut by 5 bases, the J end by 6 bases, with 17 bases between. CDR1 DFQATT and CDR2 SNEGSKA come from the germline V gene (reference sequence). The CDR3 DNA reads as TGCAGTGCTGGGAAGGGCAGGGCTGGTCAGCCCCAGCATTTT. Its translation is CSAGKGRAGQPQHF.

At least ten counts were recorded for this clonotype. The rearrangement links TRBV5-1 to TRBJ2-1; D might be TRBD1 (5 bases). The germline V and J ends were trimmed by 4 bases and 8 bases, with 13 bases remaining between them. The CDR3 is 13 amino acids. The V gene's germline CDR1 is SGHRS and CDR2 YFSETQ. The CDR3 reads CASSADTYDEQFF. The CDR3 DNA reads TGCGCCAGCAGCGCGGACACTTACGATGAGCAGTTCTTC. The full variable domain, in which reference TRBV5-1 and TRBJ2-1 provide the parts outside the CDR3, is KAGVTQTPRYLIKTRGQQVTLSCSPISGHRSVSWYQQTPGQGLQFLFEYFSETQRNKGNFPGRFSGRQFSNSRSEMNVSTLELGDSALYLCASSADTYDEQFFGPGTRLTVL.